The next 30 T cell receptor beta chains were all read from a single sample in a study of T cell responses to AZD1222 COVID-19 vaccine. The data were produced by immunoSEQ multiplex PCR, yet TCRdb's version contains in-frame clones alone and is incomplete. This sample has some 120,000 clones, with 80% to 90% found just once. The source material was peripheral blood, sampled on day 0 of AZD1222 vaccination. The receptors were gathered from an adult in good health.

V and J are TRBV19 and TRBJ1-2, with D hard to call. This CDR3 contains 11 residues. V was cut by 7 bases and J by 5 bases, with 8 bases left in between. Germline V gene sequence: CDR1 LNHDA, CDR2 SQIVND (reference sequence). The CDR3 DNA reads as TGTGCCAGTAAGAACGGGTATGGCTACACCTTC. Translation: CASKNGYGYTF. The full variable domain, in which reference TRBV19 and TRBJ1-2 provide the parts outside the CDR3, is DGGITQSPKYLFRKEGQNVTLSCEQNLNHDAMYWYRQDPGQGLRLIYYSQIVNDFQKGDIAEGYSVSREKKESFPLTVTSAQKNPTAFYLCASKNGYGYTFGSGTRLTVV.

The rearrangement uses TRBV5-1 and TRBJ1-1; D is ambiguous. The V end lost 0 bases, the J end lost 1 base, and 7 bases lay between the germline ends. CDR1 and CDR2 from the germline V gene are SGHRS and YFSETQ. CDR3 length: 14 amino acids. CDR3 in amino acids: CASSLVWSNTEAFF. The CDR3 region has the DNA TGCGCCAGCAGCTTGGTTTGGTCGAACACTGAAGCTTTCTTT.

This sequence joins TRBV12-5 and TRBJ1-4; 8 nucleotides align to TRBD1. This CDR3 is 16 amino acids long. CDR1 and CDR2 (germline): LGHNT, FRNRAP. J was trimmed by 4 bases and V by 1 base; bases with no gene match: 5. CDR3 sequence: CASGLGSTGDNEKLFF. The CDR3, as DNA: TGTGCTAGTGGTTTGGGATCGACAGGGGATAATGAAAAACTGTTTTTT. The full variable domain, its missing parts supplied by reference TRBV12-5 and TRBJ1-4, is DARVTQTPRHKVTEMGQEVTMRCQPILGHNTVFWYRQTMMQGLELLAYFRNRAPLDDSGMPKDRFSAEMPDATLATLKIQPSEPRDSAVYFCASGLGSTGDNEKLFFGSGTQLSVL.

This rearrangement joins TRBV14 to TRBJ2-3; D is unresolved. Per germline, CDR1 SGHDN and CDR2 FVKESK. V was cut by 4 bases and J by 0 bases, with 11 bases left in between. The CDR3 has 15 residues. CDR3 nucleotides: TGTGCCAGCAGCCGGCGGAGCCCTAGCACAGATACGCAGTATTTT. Translating it yields CASSRRSPSTDTQYF.

J is TRBJ1-1 and V is TRBV19; the D gene is possibly TRBD1 (6 bases). CDR3 length: 14 amino acids. Germline V lookup: CDR1 LNHDA, CDR2 SQIVND (reference sequence). Trimming took off 7 bases at V and 0 bases at J, with 12 bases between the two ends. In DNA form, the CDR3 reads TGTGCCAGTACCCCCGGGGGCATGAACACTGAAGCTTTCTTT. Its protein is CASTPGGMNTEAFF.

The chain has TRBV7-2 and TRBJ2-5; TRBD2 matches at 10 bases. The CDR3 length is 17 residues. Germline V lookup: CDR1 SGHTA, CDR2 FQGNSA. Trimming at V came to 2 bases and at J to 1 base, leaving 7 bases not matched to a gene. The DNA of the CDR3 is TGTGCCAGCAGCTTACTAGCGGCTAGCGGGGGCCAAGAGACCCAGTACTTC. It translates to CASSLLAASGGQETQYF.

V gene TRBV7-2 combines with J gene TRBJ2-7, with TRBD2 matching over 9 bases. Germline V gene data show CDR1 as SGHTA and CDR2 as FQGNSA. V dropped 1 base and J dropped 4; count of bases not matched to a gene: 5. CDR3 length: 15 residues. As DNA, the CDR3 is TGTGCCAGCAGCTTAGAGGCGGGGGGGCCGTACGAGCAGTACTTC. It codes for CASSLEAGGPYEQYF.

This chain links TRBV3-1 (or the pseudogene TRBV3-2) with TRBJ2-1, with D hard to call. This CDR3 comprises 12 residues. Germline loops: CDR1 LGHDT, CDR2 YNNKEL (reference sequence). Trimming took 0 bases from V and 7 from J, leaving 4 bases between them. The CDR3 bases are TGTGCCAGCAGCCAAGATCTGAATGAGCAGTTCTTC. Its protein is CASSQDLNEQFF.

The rearrangement links TRBV24-1 to TRBJ2-3, with 7 bases matching TRBD2. Germline lookup yields CDR1 KGHDR and CDR2 SFDVKD. This CDR3 spans 18 amino acids. After removal of 6 bases from V and 6 bases from J, the junction contained 20 bases not matched to a gene. This chain's CDR3 is CATSKSPWGSKGGDTQYF. CDR3 coding DNA: TGTGCCACCAGTAAAAGCCCCTGGGGTAGCAAGGGAGGGGATACGCAGTATTTT.

The chain is built from TRBV5-4 and TRBJ2-3, with TRBD2 identical over 12 bases. The germline gives CDR1 SGHNT, CDR2 YYREEE (reference sequence). There are 16 residues in the CDR3. Germline trimming cut 4 bases from V and 4 bases from J; bases unmatched to any gene: 7. CDR3 nucleotide sequence: TGTGCCAGCAGCCTCAAACTAGCGGGGGGCCCAGATACGCAGTATTTT. This sequence encodes CASSLKLAGGPDTQYF.

The chain combines TRBV7-6 with TRBJ2-3; TRBD2 matches 8 bases. V was pared by 4 bases and J by 6 bases, with 15 bases of the junction left unmatched. The CDR3 is 17 amino acids. In germline, CDR1 is SGHVS, CDR2 FNYEAQ. The CDR3 sequence is CASSSTPLADTGDTQYF. The DNA of the CDR3 is TGTGCCAGCAGCTCAACCCCACTAGCGGACACCGGGGATACGCAGTATTTT.

This clone was seen just once. The V gene is TRBV19, the J gene TRBJ2-2; D unresolved. The CDR3 has 14 residues. Deletions cut 3 bases from V and 1 base from J, with 6 bases between. Per germline, CDR1 LNHDA and CDR2 SQIVND (reference sequence). The CDR3 DNA reads as TGTGCCAGTAGTATTGCGGTGAACACCGGGGAGCTGTTTTTT. Encoded protein: CASSIAVNTGELFF. Variable domain in full (rest from reference TRBV19 and TRBJ2-2): DGGITQSPKYLFRKEGQNVTLSCEQNLNHDAMYWYRQDPGQGLRLIYYSQIVNDFQKGDIAEGYSVSREKKESFPLTVTSAQKNPTAFYLCASSIAVNTGELFFGEGSRLTVL.

The chain has TRBV7-2 and TRBJ2-1; TRBD1 matches 9 bases. CDR1 is SGHTA, CDR2 FQGNSA, per germline. J lost 7 bases, V lost 0 bases, and 4 bases had no gene match. The CDR3 totals 15 residues. CDR3 region: CASSLALQGANEQFF. As DNA, the CDR3 is TGTGCCAGCAGCTTAGCGTTACAGGGGGCGAATGAGCAGTTCTTC.

The chain links TRBV24-1 to TRBJ2-3, with D perhaps TRBD1 (6 bases). The CDR3 spans 14 residues. CDR1 and CDR2 from the germline V gene are KGHDR and SFDVKD. V was clipped by 5 bases and J by 2 bases, with 10 bases between them. The CDR3 DNA sequence: TGTGCCACCAGTGGGGGGACATCCACAGATACGCAGTATTTT. Protein product: CATSGGTSTDTQYF.

This clone was recorded only once. V and J are TRBV30 and TRBJ1-4, with TRBD1 identical over 7 bases. With V trimmed by 4 bases and J by 4 bases, 9 bases remained unmatched. Germline V gene lookup returns CDR1 GTSNPN and CDR2 SVGIG (reference sequence). CDR3 size: 15 residues. This CDR3 is CAWTPGQGGNEKLFF. CDR3 sequence (DNA): TGTGCCTGGACGCCAGGGCAGGGGGGTAATGAAAAACTGTTTTTT.

The chain couples TRBV5-1 to TRBJ1-4; D perhaps matches TRBD1 (5 bases). CDR3 size: 15 residues. Between the trimmed V and J ends, which lost 0 bases and 6 bases, there was a span of 12 bases. From germline, CDR1 is SGHRS and CDR2 YFSETQ. CDR3 in amino acids: CASSLVGAKDEKLFF. DNA for the CDR3: TGCGCCAGCAGCTTGGTAGGGGCCAAGGATGAAAAACTGTTTTTT.

V usage is TRBV19 and J usage is TRBJ1-1; D is uncertain. The CDR3 totals 13 residues. Trimming left V 4 bases short and J 2 bases short, with 8 bases between. In germline, CDR1 is LNHDA, CDR2 SQIVND (reference sequence). CDR3 sequence (DNA): TGTGCCAGTAGTACGCAGCGTAACACTGAAGCTTTCTTT. Its protein product is CASSTQRNTEAFF.

Only one count was recorded for this clone. The CDR3 DNA is TGTGCCAGCAGCAATATCAATCCAAGTTTCGGCAATCAGCCCCAGCATTTT. Its translation: CASSNINPSFGNQPQHF. The chain combines TRBV21-1 with TRBJ1-5. TRBV21-1 is a pseudogene. This CDR3 is 17 amino acids long.

This clone has only one observation. This sequence joins TRBV5-1 and TRBJ2-1; the D call may be TRBD1 or TRBD2 (5 bases each). The CDR3 runs to 15 residues. Trimming left V 7 bases short and J 3 bases short, with 17 bases between. Germline assignment: CDR1 SGHRS and CDR2 YFSETQ. The CDR3 is CASRIGDASYNEQFF. CDR3 nucleotide sequence: TGCGCCAGCCGTATAGGGGACGCAAGCTACAATGAGCAGTTCTTC.

The gene calls are TRBV18 and TRBJ1-2; a possible D gene is TRBD1 (5 bases). Germline lookup yields CDR1 KGHSH and CDR2 LQKENI. Deletions cut 0 bases from V and 7 bases from J, with 12 bases between. CDR3 length: 14 residues. The CDR3 here is CASSPPQGTTGYTF. CDR3 nucleotides: TGTGCCAGCTCACCACCCCAGGGCACTACTGGCTACACCTTC.

V and J are TRBV27 and TRBJ1-6; 7 bases agree with TRBD1. The CDR3 runs to 14 residues. J lost 9 bases, V lost 4 bases, and 6 bases had no gene match. Germline V gene sequence: CDR1 MNHEY, CDR2 SMNVEV (reference sequence). DNA for the CDR3: TGTGCCAGCAGTTCGGGACAGTATCCTTCACCCCTCCACTTT. It codes for CASSSGQYPSPLHF.

The CDR3 loop reads CATSESDRYNEQFF. The CDR3 coding sequence is TGTGCCACCAGTGAGTCGGACAGATACAATGAGCAGTTCTTC. The rearrangement uses TRBV24-1 and TRBJ2-1; D might be TRBD1 (6 bases). Deletions cut 4 bases from V and 4 bases from J, with 10 bases between. CDR3 size: 14 residues. Germline V gene data show CDR1 as KGHDR and CDR2 as SFDVKD.

The chain links TRBV4-2 to TRBJ1-1; D uncertain. The CDR3 consists of 12 residues. In germline, CDR1 is LGHNA, CDR2 YNFKEQ. V gave up 4 bases and J gave up 10 bases, with 13 bases separating them. The CDR3 nucleotides read TGTGCCAGCAGCCCCGAACGGTCTGCAGCTTTCTTT. Its protein product is CASSPERSAAFF.

The J gene is TRBJ2-5, the V gene TRBV7-8; D may be TRBD1 (5 bases). The CDR3 extends over 14 amino acids. From germline, CDR1 is SGHVS and CDR2 FQNEAQ. Trimming cost V 4 bases and J 7 bases, with 16 bases left between them. CDR3 region: CASSWGRTGRTQYF. The CDR3 DNA follows: TGTGCCAGCAGCTGGGGCCGAACAGGCCGGACCCAGTACTTC. The full variable domain, with the rest looked up from reference TRBV7-8 and TRBJ2-5, is GAGVSQSPRYKVAKRGQDVALRCDPISGHVSLFWYQQALGQGPEFLTYFQNEAQLDKSGLPSDRFFAERPEGSVSTLKIQRTQQEDSAVYLCASSWGRTGRTQYFGPGTRLLVL.

This CDR3 is CATSQGYGGANVLTF. The CDR3 nucleotides are TGCGCCACCTCGCAGGGGTATGGTGGGGCCAACGTCCTGACTTTC. J is TRBJ2-6 and V is TRBV5-1, with D possibly being TRBD1 (6 bases). Germline V gene lookup returns CDR1 SGHRS and CDR2 YFSETQ. V was shortened by 9 bases and J by 3 bases, with 16 bases between the two germline ends. The CDR3 is 15 residues long.

This clone was observed at least ten times. V gene TRBV6-1 combines with J gene TRBJ1-5, with D unclear. V dropped 0 bases and J dropped 5 bases, with 11 bases sitting between them. Germline CDR1 reads MNHNS; CDR2 reads SASEGT. This CDR3 has 15 amino acids. The CDR3 protein is CASSEAEGAHQPQHF. In DNA form, the CDR3 reads TGTGCCAGCAGTGAAGCTGAGGGTGCCCATCAGCCCCAGCATTTT.

V is TRBV27 and J is TRBJ1-3; TRBD1 is a possible D gene (6 bases). The V gene lost 6 bases and the J gene lost 2 bases, with 14 bases spanning the gap. The CDR3 is 15 residues long. The germline gives CDR1 MNHEY, CDR2 SMNVEV (reference sequence). CDR3 bases: TGTGCCAGCAGCCTAAACAGGGTGGCTGGAAACACCATATATTTT. As protein: CASSLNRVAGNTIYF.

The gene calls are TRBV10-2 and TRBJ1-6; 9 bases are shared with TRBD1. Germline V gives CDR1 WSHSY, CDR2 SAAADI. The V and J ends lost 6 bases and 10 bases, in that order; junction bases with no gene match: 10. The CDR3 covers 15 residues. In DNA, the CDR3 is TGCGCCAGCAGCCCCTCGGACAGGGGTTGGTCACCCCTCCACTTT. Amino acid sequence: CASSPSDRGWSPLHF.

This sequence joins TRBV2 and TRBJ2-7; TRBD1 matches at 10 bases. J lost 2 bases, V lost 2 bases, and 3 bases had no gene match. The V gene's germline CDR1 is SNHLY and CDR2 FYNNEI. The CDR3 extends over 15 amino acids. DNA for the CDR3: TGTGCCAGCAGTGAATGGGGACAGGGGACCTACGAGCAGTACTTC. It codes for CASSEWGQGTYEQYF. The whole variable domain, remainder taken from reference TRBV2 and TRBJ2-7, is EPEVTQTPSHQVTQMGQEVILRCVPISNHLYFYWYRQILGQKVEFLVSFYNNEISEKSEIFDDQFSVERPDGSNFTLKIRSTKLEDSAMYFCASSEWGQGTYEQYFGPGTRLTVT.

This clone was detected a few times. The CDR3: CASSPLQGSNTGELFF. The CDR3, as DNA: TGTGCCAGCTCACCTCTACAGGGTTCGAACACCGGGGAGCTGTTTTTT. The chain has TRBV18 and TRBJ2-2; a possible D gene is TRBD1 (6 bases). Trimming stripped 3 bases from V and 0 bases from J, with 11 bases between. The CDR3 sequence is 16 residues long. Germline V gives CDR1 KGHSH, CDR2 LQKENI.